A few counts support the clone carrying this TCR beta chain. What it recognizes is unknown. Unique molecular identifiers featured in how the TCRbeta library was prepared. TCRdb fed the PCR reads into MiXCR, producing one record per CDR3 protein. The sample has hundreds of thousands of distinct CDR3 sequences; around 13% are singletons. These data come from a study of T-cell reconstitution after alpha-beta-depleted transplantation in children. Study-level findings and limits: Reported findings indicate that, about two months after transplant, alpha-beta T cells came from several hundred expanded clones, which were derived from non-depleted graft cells. The authors attributed T-cell counts and diversity one year after transplant mostly to newly produced T cells. Recipient T cells and thymic progenitors that survived gave rise to the high TCRbeta diversity observed at day 60 in some patients.

This CDR3 is built from 17 residues. V lost 3 bases to trimming and J lost 5 bases; unmatched junction nucleotides: 10. Germline loops: CDR1 KGHSH, CDR2 LQKENI. The chain links TRBV18 to TRBJ1-5; 10 positions agree with TRBD1. The TCR was taken from a girl aged 2-10 years with congenital amegakaryocytic thrombocytopenia, due to receive a stem cell transplant. The input for sequencing was PBMCs, taken before TCRalphabeta/CD19-depleted stem cell transplant. In DNA form, the CDR3 reads TGTGCCAGCTCACCGGATAGGGGTGGGACAGGGGATCAGCCCCAGCATTTT. The encoded protein is CASSPDRGGTGDQPQHF.